The 17 T cell receptor beta chains listed next were all sequenced from one sample in a study of identical twins. TCRdb analysed the 5' RACE reads with MiXCR anew, one entry per CDR3 protein. This sample has more than 400,000 distinct CDR3 sequences, with roughly 15% found just once. The same sample was also used in a study of yellow fever vaccine responses in identical twins.

Sequenced: CD4+ T cells sorted from blood. The source is a woman aged 18-29 years in good health.

V gene TRBV7-9 combines with J gene TRBJ2-7; D could derive from TRBD1 or TRBD2 (5 bases each). The CDR3 is 15 amino acids. The germline V and J ends were trimmed by 5 bases and 2 bases, with 16 bases remaining between them. CDR1 is SEHNR, CDR2 FQNEAQ, per germline (reference sequence). This CDR3 reads CASSTVGGFAYEQYV. The CDR3 nucleotides read TGTGCCAGCAGCACCGTTGGGGGTTTCGCCTACGAGCAGTACGTC.

Only a few counts were recorded for this clonotype. V gene TRBV20-1 combines with J gene TRBJ2-3, with 8 bases identical to TRBD2. V shed 3 bases, J shed 2 bases, and the junction held 19 bases outside the gene matches. Per the germline V gene, CDR1 is DFQATT and CDR2 is SNEGSKA (reference sequence). This CDR3 is 19 amino acids long. For the CDR3, the DNA is TGCAGTGCTAGCCCCTTCGGGGGGCCTGGACTAGCTCCCACAGATACGCAGTATTTT. This codes for CSASPFGGPGLAPTDTQYF.

The chain uses TRBV11-3 and TRBJ2-5; D remains ambiguous. V was shortened by 0 bases and J by 3 bases, with 8 bases between the two germline ends. Germline CDR1 SGHNT, CDR2 YENEEA. This CDR3 has 14 amino acids. The DNA of the CDR3 is TGTGCCAGCAGCTTAGACGACACCGAAGAGACCCAGTACTTC. This codes for CASSLDDTEETQYF.

This clonotype has more than one count but fewer than ten. The chain employs TRBV10-3 and TRBJ2-7; tentative D call: TRBD2 (5 bases). V gave up 4 bases and J gave up 4 bases, with 11 bases separating them. The CDR3 loop spans 13 amino acids. From germline, CDR1 is ENHRY and CDR2 SYGVKD. The CDR3, as DNA: TGTGCCATCAGTGGTCCCCTAGCTTACGAGCAGTACTTC. Amino acids: CAISGPLAYEQYF.

There are a few counts of this clonotype. The gene calls are TRBV3-1 and TRBJ2-1, with D maybe TRBD2 (6 bases). The V end lost 0 bases, the J end lost 0 bases, and 12 bases lay between the germline ends. The germline gives CDR1 LGHDT, CDR2 YNNKEL (reference sequence). The CDR3 contains 17 residues. The CDR3 region is CASSQEGRLSSYNEQFF. In nucleotides, the CDR3 is TGTGCCAGCAGCCAAGAGGGGAGGCTTAGCTCCTACAATGAGCAGTTCTTC.

This clonotype showed up just a few times. V gene TRBV14 combines with J gene TRBJ2-3; perhaps D is TRBD1 or TRBD2 (5 bases each). The CDR3 consists of 17 residues. CDR1 and CDR2 (germline): SGHDN, FVKESK. Trimming removed 3 bases at V and 2 bases at J, with 18 bases between. CDR3 residues: CASSHQGGTRTTDTQYF. The DNA for the CDR3 is TGTGCCAGCAGCCATCAGGGTGGGACGAGGACCACAGATACGCAGTATTTT.

The chain recombines TRBV28 with TRBJ1-6; 7 bases are a match to TRBD1. V shed 3 bases and J 4 bases; nucleotides not matched to a gene: 6. This CDR3 contains 16 residues. Germline CDR1 MDHEN, CDR2 SYDVKM. CDR3 DNA sequence: TGTGCCAGCAGTTTTGTGGGGACAGATTATAATTCACCCCTCCACTTT. Protein product: CASSFVGTDYNSPLHF.

This clonotype has a handful of counts. The gene calls are TRBV2 and TRBJ1-1; 8 bases agree with TRBD1. V shed 6 bases and J 5 bases; nucleotides not matched to a gene: 5. The CDR3 runs to 13 residues. CDR1 is SNHLY and CDR2 is FYNNEI in the germline V gene. The CDR3: CASRPRQGTEAFF. The CDR3 DNA reads TGTGCCAGCAGACCCAGACAGGGGACTGAAGCTTTCTTT.

In its sample, this clonotype was seen a few times. The chain recombines TRBV3-1 with TRBJ2-7; 10 bases match TRBD2. Germline-derived CDR1 and CDR2 are LGHDT and YNNKEL (reference sequence). V lost 2 bases, J lost 2 bases, and 3 bases stayed unmatched. The CDR3 totals 15 residues. The CDR3 nucleotides are TGTGCCAGCAGCCAACTAGCGGGGGCGACCTACGAGCAGTACGTC. Translating gives CASSQLAGATYEQYV.

This clonotype was counted a few times. The J gene is TRBJ2-1, the V gene TRBV12-3 or TRBV12-4; 9 nucleotides agree with TRBD1. This CDR3 is built from 14 residues. The ends lost 5 bases at V and 4 bases at J; junction bases unmatched: 3. In DNA, the CDR3 is TGTGCCAGCAGTGCAGGACAGGGGTACAATGAGCAGTTCTTC. Translating it yields CASSAGQGYNEQFF.

This clonotype has just a few counts. J is TRBJ2-5 and V is TRBV2; D is uncertain. From germline, CDR1 is SNHLY and CDR2 FYNNEI. Trimming cost V 5 bases and J 7 bases, with 11 bases left between them. CDR3 size: 12 residues. The CDR3 region has the DNA TGTGCCAGCAGTTACTCCGCAGGGACCCAGTACTTC. It yields the protein CASSYSAGTQYF. The whole variable domain, remainder taken from reference TRBV2 and TRBJ2-5, is EPEVTQTPSHQVTQMGQEVILRCVPISNHLYFYWYRQILGQKVEFLVSFYNNEISEKSEIFDDQFSVERPDGSNFTLKIRSTKLEDSAMYFCASSYSAGTQYFGPGTRLLVL.

This clonotype came up a few times. The rearrangement joins TRBV5-1 to TRBJ2-1; D is perhaps TRBD2 (5 bases). V gave up 7 bases and J gave up 0 bases, with 14 bases separating them. In germline, CDR1 is SGHRS, CDR2 YFSETQ. The CDR3 sequence is 15 residues long. This CDR3 reads CASDSGISSYNEQFF. Written as DNA, the CDR3 is TGCGCCAGCGACTCGGGGATTAGCTCCTACAATGAGCAGTTCTTC.

CDR3 coding DNA: TGTGCCACGCAGCTACAACCGGGACCAACCTACGAGCAGTACTTC. Translated, it gives CATQLQPGPTYEQYF. The chain carries TRBV2 and TRBJ2-7; D is tentatively TRBD1 or TRBD2 (5 bases each). Germline lookup yields CDR1 SNHLY and CDR2 FYNNEI. The CDR3 sequence is 15 residues long. Trimming pared 10 bases from V and 2 bases from J, leaving 21 bases between.

The V and J genes are TRBV27 and TRBJ2-1; 10 bases agree with TRBD1. The CDR3 sequence is 16 residues long. Germline V gene lookup returns CDR1 MNHEY and CDR2 SMNVEV (reference sequence). J lost 8 bases, V lost 6 bases, and 13 bases had no gene match. CDR3 region: CASRLSGTGVIYEQFF. DNA of the CDR3: TGTGCCAGCAGGCTCTCCGGGACAGGGGTGATCTATGAGCAGTTCTTC.

The chain has TRBV3-1 and TRBJ2-7; D remains ambiguous. V was clipped by 3 bases and J by 6 bases, with 6 bases between them. CDR3 length: 11 amino acids. Germline CDR1 and CDR2: LGHDT and YNNKEL (reference sequence). CDR3 in DNA: TGTGCCAGCAGCCAGGGGATCGAGCAGTACGTC. This encodes CASSQGIEQYV.

The V gene is TRBV3-1, the J gene TRBJ2-5; possible D gene TRBD1, 6 bases. V lost 4 bases, J lost 5 bases, and 14 bases lay in between. This CDR3 spans 14 amino acids. Germline CDR1 reads LGHDT; CDR2 reads YNNKEL (reference sequence). The CDR3 DNA reads as TGTGCCAGCAGCCCGAGGACAGCGGAGGAGACCCAGTACTTC. This codes for CASSPRTAEETQYF.

The chain carries TRBV5-5 and TRBJ2-3; 10 nucleotides line up with TRBD2. V shed 0 bases and J 2 bases; nucleotides not matched to a gene: 9. Germline V CDR1 and CDR2: SGHKS, YYEKEE (reference sequence). The CDR3 sequence is 18 residues long. As DNA, the CDR3 is TGTGCCAGCAGCTTGGTGTCTAGCGGGAGTGGTTTCACAGATACGCAGTATTTT. It is translated as CASSLVSSGSGFTDTQYF.